The sequence of this T cell receptor (beta chain) was determined in a study of persistence of HIV-infected CD4 T cells. Study-wide results and limits: CMV- and Gag-responding cells had lower TCRbeta richness than CD3/CD28-responding cells.

The stimulus was an HIV-1 Gag 15-mer peptide pool, around 1.1 ug/peptide/mL. Responding CD4+ T cells were sorted by upregulation of both CD40 ligand and CD69. Donors had CD4+ T cell counts above 400 cells/uL and were CMV-seropositive. Sequencing used immunoSEQ version 4 in survey mode. This table comes from immunoSEQ multiplex PCR, and its TCRdb copy is limited to in-frame clones, with some not included. The sample carries about 25,000 clones, approximately 79% recorded once. Details on this clone: No antigen is known for it.

V lost 4 bases and J lost 1, with 13 bases in between. The CDR3 is 15 residues long. CDR1 LNHDA and CDR2 SQIVND come from the germline V gene (reference sequence). The TCR was taken from an adult man with HIV who was CMV-seropositive. This rearrangement joins TRBV19 to TRBJ1-1; possibly TRBD1 for D (5 bases). The sequenced sample was CD4+ T cells sorted from PBMCs after roughly 18-hour stimulation, obtained from a patient who received antiretroviral therapy. CDR3 in amino acids: CASSNRQNSNTEAFF. In DNA, the CDR3 is TGTGCCAGTAGTAACCGACAGAATTCGAACACTGAAGCTTTCTTT.